The present TCR beta chain was sequenced within a study of early stage breast cancer tumors. As for the study in general: ER+/PR+/HER2- status applied to about 80% of the 16 invasive breast tumors. The ER+/PR+/HER2- tumors included roughly eight ductal and a handful of lobular carcinomas.

Some clones are missing from TCRdb's copy, which holds only in-frame ones; the method was immunoSEQ multiplex PCR. The sample lists 25,000 to 35,000 clones, roughly 50% occurring once. About 18-55 mg of tumor tissue was diced per sample. CDR3 size: 14 residues. V lost 2 bases to trimming and J lost 4 bases, with 12 bases between them. The germline V gene encodes CDR1 SGHRS and CDR2 YFSETQ. Whole-study findings and limits: Tumors had about 2.5-fold higher T cell density and higher clonality than adjacent normal breast tissue.

On this clone: The target antigen is unknown.

The sequence came from a person between 50 and 60 years old with breast cancer. The sequenced sample was breast tumor tissue. The chain has TRBV5-1 and TRBJ1-2; weak D call: TRBD1 (5 bases). The CDR3 coding sequence is TGCGCCAGCAGCTTATCTCAGGGTTTCTATGGCTACACCTTC. Protein product: CASSLSQGFYGYTF.